This record looks at one TCR beta chain sequence and its context. These data originate in a study of blood T cell repertoires in COVID-19. As for the study in general: Samples of COVID-19 (acute and convalescent) were obtained from the United States, Italy and Spain. In each case, the material was cDNA or gDNA derived from T cells, B-cell-depleted T cells, or PBMCs.

In the original processing: Estimation of nucleated cell counts relied on the amplification of reference gene primers. The data were produced by immunoSEQ multiplex PCR, yet TCRdb's version contains in-frame clones alone and is incomplete. V, J and clone size are those of that table, while D and trimming were read from the DNA. The sample includes about 300,000 clones, 87% seen only once; the top ten take approximately 5%. Recovery meant two consecutive negative NP/OP PCR tests, professional clearance, or resolved symptoms. The J segment lost 2 bases and the V segment lost 5 bases, leaving 6 bases of the junction unmatched. There are 15 residues in the CDR3. Germline CDR1 MNHNY, CDR2 SVGAGI (reference sequence).

The sequencing sample was made of PBMCs or T cells enriched from blood (not recorded which). The receptor was derived from a woman aged 25 to 39 who had recovered from COVID-19. The chain combines TRBV6-6 with TRBJ1-5, with 7 nucleotides matching TRBD1. The CDR3 nucleotides are TGTGCCAGCAGTCAACTCCAGGGGGGCAATCAGCCCCAGCATTTT. Translating it yields CASSQLQGGNQPQHF.